This TCR beta chain was identified during a study of chemoradiotherapy in HPV16-positive cancers. The wider study: Functional T-cell assays on a couple of HPV16-positive patients' cells defined candidate HPV-specific clones and common TCR motifs.

General observations from the study: During treatment, candidate HPV-specific clones and E7-related motifs expanded in tumor.

There are 13 residues in the CDR3. Trimming took 7 bases from V and 1 from J, leaving 10 bases between them. Germline V gene lookup returns CDR1 SGHAT and CDR2 FQNNGV. Clones were read by immunoSEQ multiplex PCR, and TCRdb kept only the in-frame ones, dropping some. The sample holds approximately 5,400 clones, 85% seen once. Remarks on this clone: What it recognizes is unknown.

Samples were taken several times over chemoradiotherapy. The sequence came from a human donor with HPV-associated anogenital cancer. V usage is TRBV11-2 and J usage is TRBJ1-1; a weak D match, TRBD1 (6 bases). The sequencing here drew on tumor tissue, taken from a patient who underwent chemoradiotherapy. Here the CDR3 reads CASKKGGNTEAFF. The DNA for the CDR3 is TGTGCCAGCAAAAAGGGGGGGAACACTGAAGCTTTCTTT.